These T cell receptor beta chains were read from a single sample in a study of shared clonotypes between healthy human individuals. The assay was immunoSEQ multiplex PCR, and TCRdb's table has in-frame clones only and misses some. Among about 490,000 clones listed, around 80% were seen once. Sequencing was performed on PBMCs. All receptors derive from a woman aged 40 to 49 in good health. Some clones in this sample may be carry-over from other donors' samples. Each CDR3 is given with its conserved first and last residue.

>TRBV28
CASPLQGTVCEQYF
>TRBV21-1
CASTGSTRTDLYGYTF
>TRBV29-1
CRNMMNTEAFF
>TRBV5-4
CASSSLLAGGSYEQYF
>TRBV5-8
CASSLAARTNEKLFF
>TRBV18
CASSPGAPEDTQYF
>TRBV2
CASSLETQYF
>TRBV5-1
CASSSRTSGTYEQFF
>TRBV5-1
CASSQLAGQQYNEQFF
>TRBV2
CASSEDGEDTQYF
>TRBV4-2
CASSPHPQNYGYTF
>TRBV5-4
CASSDGTSGRTDTQYF
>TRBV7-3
CASSPGTGELFF
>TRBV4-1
CASSQPRQGRDYEQYF
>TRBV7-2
CASSWKGEGELFF
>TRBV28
CASTGTVNEKLFF